This T cell receptor beta chain was recorded in a study of blood T cells in healthy people across ages. Sample-barcoded 5' priming and a J-beta primer mix drove a second PCR of roughly 6 to 12 cycles. Using its own MiXCR run on the 5' RACE reads, TCRdb lists one record per CDR3 protein. The sample lists about 1,800,000 distinct CDR3 sequences, over 25% occurring once. V lost 4 bases, J lost 11 bases, and 35 bases lay in between. This CDR3 comprises 18 residues. Germline-derived CDR1 and CDR2 are DFQATT and SNEGSKA (reference sequence). V usage is TRBV20-1 and J usage is TRBJ2-5; tentatively, D is TRBD2 (6 bases). The sequencing input was blood. The clonotype was recovered from a woman aged 25 to 39 in good health. The CDR3: CSATNRLGFGGRNNEQYF. The CDR3 DNA reads TGCAGTGCTACCAATAGACTAGGGTTTGGCGGTCGAAACAATGAGCAGTACTTC.